This TCR beta chain is from a study of T cell changes during pregnancy in multiple sclerosis. This CDR3 is 14 amino acids long. The germline V gene encodes CDR1 SGHTA and CDR2 FQGNSA. Trimming left V 4 bases short and J 2 bases short, with 12 bases between. Sequenced by immunoSEQ multiplex PCR; TCRdb stores in-frame clones only, minus some. The sample holds some 93,000 clones; around 92% are singletons and the top ten take more than 1.5%. The specimen comprised peripheral blood, sampled after pregnancy. The clonotype was recovered from a female donor in good health, enrolled as a control in a pregnancy study. The chain employs TRBV7-2 and TRBJ2-7; D may be TRBD1 (5 bases). The CDR3 region is CASSSRQKPYEQYF. CDR3 DNA: TGTGCCAGCAGCTCCAGACAGAAACCCTACGAGCAGTACTTC. Looking up the rest from reference TRBV7-2 and TRBJ2-7 gives the full variable domain: GAGVSQSPSNKVTEKGKDVELRCDPISGHTALYWYRQSLGQGLEFLIYFQGNSAPDKSGLPSDRFSAERTGGSVSTLTIQRTQQEDSAVYLCASSSRQKPYEQYFGPGTRLTVT.